This is a list of T cell receptor beta chains from one sample in a study of T cell changes during pregnancy in multiple sclerosis. Sequenced by immunoSEQ multiplex PCR; TCRdb stores in-frame clones only, minus some. The profile shows roughly 50,000 clones, over 80% of them singletons. Specimen: CD4+ T cells from peripheral blood mononuclear cells, collected in the third trimester of pregnancy. The receptors shown here come from a female donor with multiple sclerosis, enrolled in a pregnancy study. Both conserved end residues are trimmed from each CDR3. The D gene is left open where the match is weak.

TRBV11-2	TRBJ1-2	NA	ASSTRQGDYGYT
TRBV5-1	TRBJ2-7	TRBD2	ASSWGLHPKGSYEQY
TRBV9	TRBJ2-1	NA	ASSATQGSNEQF
TRBV19	TRBJ1-2	TRBD1	ASRTDRDGNYGYT
TRBV6-1	TRBJ1-6	NA	ASSADSSYNSPLH
TRBV5-4	TRBJ1-2	NA	ASRFQGLGSYT
TRBV28	TRBJ1-2	NA	ASSPPRVSQGYT
TRBV6-1	TRBJ2-1	NA	ATGQYNEQF
TRBV27	TRBJ2-7	NA	ASSPGLSSYSYEQY
TRBV28	TRBJ1-1	NA	ASITAVRGWFVEAF
TRBV7-2	TRBJ1-3	NA	ASSLAAGNTIY